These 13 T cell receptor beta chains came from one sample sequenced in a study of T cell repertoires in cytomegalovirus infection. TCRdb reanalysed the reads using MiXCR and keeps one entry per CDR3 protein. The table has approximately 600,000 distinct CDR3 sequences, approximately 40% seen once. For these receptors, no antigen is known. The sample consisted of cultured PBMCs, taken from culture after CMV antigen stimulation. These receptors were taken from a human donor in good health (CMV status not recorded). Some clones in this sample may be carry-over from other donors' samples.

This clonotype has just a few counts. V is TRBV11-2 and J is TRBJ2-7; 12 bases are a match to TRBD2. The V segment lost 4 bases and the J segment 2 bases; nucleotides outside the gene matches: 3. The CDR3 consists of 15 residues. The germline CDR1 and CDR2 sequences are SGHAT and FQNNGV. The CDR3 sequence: CASSSTSGRTYEQYF. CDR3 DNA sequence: TGTGCCAGCAGCTCAACTAGCGGGAGGACCTACGAGCAGTACTTC.

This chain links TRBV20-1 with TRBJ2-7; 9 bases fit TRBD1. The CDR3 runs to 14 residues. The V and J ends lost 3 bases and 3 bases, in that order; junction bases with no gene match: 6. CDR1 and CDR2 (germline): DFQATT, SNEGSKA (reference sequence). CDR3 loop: CSARWGQGDYEQYF. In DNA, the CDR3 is TGCAGTGCTAGGTGGGGACAGGGCGACTACGAGCAGTACTTC.

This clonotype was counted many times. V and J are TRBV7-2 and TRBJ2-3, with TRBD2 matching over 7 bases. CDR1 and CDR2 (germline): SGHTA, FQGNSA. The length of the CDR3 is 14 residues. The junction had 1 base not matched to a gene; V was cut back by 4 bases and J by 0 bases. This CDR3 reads CASSSGLSTDTQYF. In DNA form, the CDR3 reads TGTGCCAGCAGCTCGGGACTAAGCACAGATACGCAGTATTTT. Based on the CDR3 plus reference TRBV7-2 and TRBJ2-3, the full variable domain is GAGVSQSPSNKVTEKGKDVELRCDPISGHTALYWYRQSLGQGLEFLIYFQGNSAPDKSGLPSDRFSAERTGGSVSTLTIQRTQQEDSAVYLCASSSGLSTDTQYFGPGTRLTVL.

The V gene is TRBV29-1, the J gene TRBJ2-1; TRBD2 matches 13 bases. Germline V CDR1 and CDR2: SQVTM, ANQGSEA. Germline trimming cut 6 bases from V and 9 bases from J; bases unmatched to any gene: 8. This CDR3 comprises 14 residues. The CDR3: CSVPPGLAGIEQFF. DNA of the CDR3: TGCAGCGTCCCCCCGGGACTAGCGGGGATTGAGCAGTTCTTC.

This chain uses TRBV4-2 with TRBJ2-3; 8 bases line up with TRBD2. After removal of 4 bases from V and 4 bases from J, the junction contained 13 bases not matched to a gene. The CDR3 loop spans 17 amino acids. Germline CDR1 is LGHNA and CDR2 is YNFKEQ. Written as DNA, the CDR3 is TGTGCCAGCAGCCCCTCCCTGGGCGGGGGGCCCGCAGATACGCAGTATTTT. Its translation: CASSPSLGGGPADTQYF.

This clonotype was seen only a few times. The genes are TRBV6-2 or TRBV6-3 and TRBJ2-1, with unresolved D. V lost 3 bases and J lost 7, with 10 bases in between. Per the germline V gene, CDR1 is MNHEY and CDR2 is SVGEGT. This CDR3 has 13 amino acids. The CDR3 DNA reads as TGTGCCAGCAGTTATTCGATTCAGAATGAGCAGTTCTTC. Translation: CASSYSIQNEQFF.

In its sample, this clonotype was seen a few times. The CDR3 DNA is TGTGCCAGCAGCGTAGGGGGGTTCGGGGAGCTGTTTTTT. The encoded protein is CASSVGGFGELFF. The chain links TRBV6-1 to TRBJ2-2; D might be TRBD1 or TRBD2, each matching 6 bases. CDR3 size: 13 residues. With 6 bases removed from V and 7 bases from J, the gap between germline ends came to 12 bases. Germline lookup yields CDR1 MNHNS and CDR2 SASEGT.

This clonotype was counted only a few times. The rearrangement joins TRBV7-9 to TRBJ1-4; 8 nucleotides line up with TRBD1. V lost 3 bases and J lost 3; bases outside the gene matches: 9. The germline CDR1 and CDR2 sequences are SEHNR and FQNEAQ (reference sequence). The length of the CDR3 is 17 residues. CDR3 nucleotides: TGTGCCAGCAGCTTTTTATCTGGGACAGGTCCTAATGAAAAACTGTTTTTT. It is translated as CASSFLSGTGPNEKLFF.

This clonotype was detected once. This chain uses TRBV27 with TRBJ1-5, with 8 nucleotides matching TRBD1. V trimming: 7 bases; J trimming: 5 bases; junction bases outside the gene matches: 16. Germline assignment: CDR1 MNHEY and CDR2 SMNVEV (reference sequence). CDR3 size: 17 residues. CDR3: CASTSYIRGRRDQPQHF. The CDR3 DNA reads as TGTGCCAGCACTTCCTACATCAGGGGGCGAAGGGATCAGCCCCAGCATTTT.

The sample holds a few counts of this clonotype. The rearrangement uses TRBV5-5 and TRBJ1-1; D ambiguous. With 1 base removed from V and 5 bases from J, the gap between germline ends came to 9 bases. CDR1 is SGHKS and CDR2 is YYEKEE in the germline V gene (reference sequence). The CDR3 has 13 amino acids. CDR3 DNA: TGTGCCAGCAGCTTGTGGAGCGGGACTGAAGCTTTCTTT. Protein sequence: CASSLWSGTEAFF.

The CDR3 here is CASRHWTGAGPKTSSYNSPLHF. The CDR3 coding sequence is TGTGCCAGCAGGCACTGGACAGGGGCCGGCCCAAAGACGAGCTCCTATAATTCACCCCTCCACTTT. The J gene is TRBJ1-6, the V gene TRBV7-9; 9 bases are a match to TRBD1. The germline V gene encodes CDR1 SEHNR and CDR2 FQNEAQ (reference sequence). The CDR3 loop spans 22 amino acids. V trimming: 6 bases; J trimming: 0 bases; junction bases outside the gene matches: 21.

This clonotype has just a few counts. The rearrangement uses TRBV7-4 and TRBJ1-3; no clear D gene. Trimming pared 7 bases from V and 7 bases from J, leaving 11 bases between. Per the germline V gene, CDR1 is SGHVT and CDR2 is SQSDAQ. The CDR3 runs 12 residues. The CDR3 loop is CASTPSWNTIYF. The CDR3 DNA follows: TGTGCCAGCACACCCTCGTGGAACACCATATATTTT.

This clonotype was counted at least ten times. The CDR3 spells CASSPGVAGGPLETQYF. The CDR3 DNA sequence: TGTGCCAGCAGCCCCGGGGTAGCGGGAGGGCCTTTGGAGACCCAGTACTTC. The V and J genes are TRBV7-2 and TRBJ2-5, with 11 bases lining up with TRBD2. This CDR3 comprises 17 residues. Unmatched junction bases numbered 13, after V lost 5 bases and J lost 5 bases. Per the germline V gene, CDR1 is SGHTA and CDR2 is FQGNSA.